This T cell receptor (beta chain) stems from a study of cytotoxic CD8 clonotypes in ibrutinib-treated CLL. CDR1 SGDLS and CDR2 YYNGEE come from the germline V gene. Trimming shortened V by 4 bases and J by 4 bases, and 15 bases separated the two germline ends. CDR3 size: 15 residues. Sequencing was performed with immunoSEQ multiplex PCR; in TCRdb, only in-frame clones are kept and a portion is missing. The sample lists 120,000 to 150,000 clones; approximately 90% were seen once. As concerns this clone: The antigen remains undetermined.

Study-level findings and limits: Clonality climbed at ibrutinib response, then dropped toward baseline at progression.

The TCR originated in a human donor with chronic lymphocytic leukemia. The source material was PBMCs, sampled after 12 months of ibrutinib treatment. The rearrangement uses TRBV9 and TRBJ1-3; D gene unclear. CDR3 sequence (DNA): TGTGCCAGCAGCCCGTGGGGAGGGCCGGGAAACACCATATATTTT. Translated: CASSPWGGPGNTIYF.